This entry describes one T cell receptor beta chain. The V gene lost 3 bases and the J gene lost 1 base, with 11 bases spanning the gap. Germline CDR1 SGDLS, CDR2 YYNGEE. The CDR3 sequence is 15 residues long. Produced via immunoSEQ multiplex PCR; TCRdb's table is partial and in-frame only. This table has roughly 110,000 clones, 60% to 85% appearing once. The record originates from a study of PD-1 blockade in mismatch repair-deficient tumors. This TCR was sampled from an adult with mismatch repair-deficient cancer. The sequences come from peripheral blood, collected approximately 64 weeks after starting pembrolizumab. The chain links TRBV9 to TRBJ2-1; tentatively, D is TRBD1 (6 bases). In DNA, the CDR3 is TGTGCCAGCAGCGGGGACGGGACATCCTACAATGAGCAGTTCTTC. Amino acid sequence: CASSGDGTSYNEQFF.